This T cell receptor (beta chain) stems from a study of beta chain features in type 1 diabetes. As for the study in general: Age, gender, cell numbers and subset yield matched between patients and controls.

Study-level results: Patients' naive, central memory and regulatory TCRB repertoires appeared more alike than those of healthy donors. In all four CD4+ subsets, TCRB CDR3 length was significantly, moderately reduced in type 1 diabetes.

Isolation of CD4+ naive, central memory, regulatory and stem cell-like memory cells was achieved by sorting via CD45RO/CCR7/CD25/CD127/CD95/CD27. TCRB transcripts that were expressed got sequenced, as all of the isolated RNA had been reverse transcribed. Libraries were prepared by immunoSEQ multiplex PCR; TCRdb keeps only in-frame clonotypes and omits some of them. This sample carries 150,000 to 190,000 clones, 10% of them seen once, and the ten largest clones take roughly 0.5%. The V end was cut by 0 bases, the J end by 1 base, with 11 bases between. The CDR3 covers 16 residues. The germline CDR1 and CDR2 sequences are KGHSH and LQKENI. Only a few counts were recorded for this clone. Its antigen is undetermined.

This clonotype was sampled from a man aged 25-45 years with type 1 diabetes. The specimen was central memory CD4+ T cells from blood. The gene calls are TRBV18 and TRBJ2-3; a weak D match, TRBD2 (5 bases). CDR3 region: CASSPPTTKGTDTQYF. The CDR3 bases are TGTGCCAGCTCACCACCGACGACTAAAGGCACAGATACGCAGTATTTT.